The present entry profiles one TCR beta chain with its context. The antigen remains undetermined. The entry originates in a study of cytomegalovirus exposure and HLA in healthy donors. The PCR was carried out with 60 Vbeta primers and 13 Jbeta primers. Some clones are missing from TCRdb's copy, which holds only in-frame ones; the method was immunoSEQ multiplex PCR. The sample records some 170,000 clones, over 60% being singletons. The V segment lost 4 bases and the J segment 4 bases; nucleotides outside the gene matches: 7. This CDR3 is built from 14 residues. The V gene's germline CDR1 is MNHEY and CDR2 SVGAGI. Study observations and caveats: Among TCR beta chains, those listed as cytomegalovirus-associated numbered 164. Segments of the TCR beta V type were, in most cases, productive about 87% or about 30% of the time in an earlier analysis.

Healthy donors of bone marrow made up the group. The V and J genes are TRBV6-5 and TRBJ2-7, with 7 positions matching TRBD2. This receptor was identified in a man aged 40-50 years in good health and CMV-seropositive. Sequencing was carried out using PBMCs. CDR3 coding DNA: TGTGCCAGCAGTTGGGAGGGGACCCGATACGAGCAGTACTTC. Protein sequence: CASSWEGTRYEQYF.